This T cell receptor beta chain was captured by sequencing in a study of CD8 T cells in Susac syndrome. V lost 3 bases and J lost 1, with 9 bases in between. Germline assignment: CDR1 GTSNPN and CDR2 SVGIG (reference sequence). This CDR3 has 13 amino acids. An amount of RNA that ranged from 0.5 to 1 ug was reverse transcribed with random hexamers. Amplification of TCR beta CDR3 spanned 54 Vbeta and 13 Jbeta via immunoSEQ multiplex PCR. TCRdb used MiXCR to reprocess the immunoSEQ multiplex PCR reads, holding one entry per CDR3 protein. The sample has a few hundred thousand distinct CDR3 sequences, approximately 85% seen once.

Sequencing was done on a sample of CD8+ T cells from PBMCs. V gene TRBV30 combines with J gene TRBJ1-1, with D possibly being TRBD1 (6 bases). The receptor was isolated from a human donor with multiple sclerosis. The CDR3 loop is CAWRAQGNTEAFF. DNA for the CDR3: TGTGCCTGGAGAGCACAGGGGAACACTGAAGCTTTCTTT.